The clone carrying this TCR beta chain was picked up one time. It was during active infection that Seattle patients were enrolled and then longitudinally followed. The entry originates in a study of blood T cell repertoires in COVID-19. The overall study: The origin of the acute and convalescent COVID-19 samples was the United States, Italy and Spain. PBMCs, B-cell-depleted T cells, or T cells provided the cDNA or gDNA that made up the material.

Per the germline V gene, CDR1 is KGHSH and CDR2 is LQKENI. The CDR3 covers 16 residues. V lost 3 bases and J 6 bases, leaving 17 bases between the germline ends. In the original workflow: Using reference gene primer amplification, nucleated cell counts were estimated. Assay: immunoSEQ multiplex PCR; the TCRdb copy retains only in-frame clones and omits some. V, J and clone size reflect that table, while D and trimming were determined from the DNA. Among about 130,000 clones listed, roughly 77% were seen once. This TCR derives from a woman in her 70s with COVID-19, enrolled during active disease. The chain has TRBV18 and TRBJ1-4; D perhaps matches TRBD1 (6 bases). Sequenced material: peripheral blood. CDR3 sequence: CASSPTGQWPYEKLFF. In DNA form, the CDR3 reads TGTGCCAGCTCACCCACCGGACAGTGGCCTTATGAAAAACTGTTTTTT. Full variable domain (outside the CDR3, taken from reference TRBV18 and TRBJ1-4): NAGVMQNPRHLVRRRGQEARLRCSPMKGHSHVYWYRQLPEEGLKFMVYLQKENIIDESGMPKERFSAEFPKEGPSILRIQQVVRGDSAAYFCASSPTGQWPYEKLFFGSGTQLSVL.